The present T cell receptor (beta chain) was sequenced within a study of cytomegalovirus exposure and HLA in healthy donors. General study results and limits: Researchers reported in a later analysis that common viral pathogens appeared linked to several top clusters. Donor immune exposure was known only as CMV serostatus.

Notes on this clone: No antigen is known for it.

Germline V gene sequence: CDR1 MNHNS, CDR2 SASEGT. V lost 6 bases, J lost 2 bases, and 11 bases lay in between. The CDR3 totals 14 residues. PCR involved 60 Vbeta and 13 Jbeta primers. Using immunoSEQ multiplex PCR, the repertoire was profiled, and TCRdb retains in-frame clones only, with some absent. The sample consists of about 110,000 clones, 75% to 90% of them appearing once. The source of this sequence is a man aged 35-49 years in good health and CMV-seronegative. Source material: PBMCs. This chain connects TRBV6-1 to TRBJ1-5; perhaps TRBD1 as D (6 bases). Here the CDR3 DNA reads TGTGCCAGCAGACAGGGATGGGGCAATCAGCCCCAGCATTTT. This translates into CASRQGWGNQPQHF.